One and the same sample provided the 25 T cell receptor beta chains below, sequenced in a study of control samples from healthy donors and cancer patients. Some clones are missing from TCRdb's copy, which holds only in-frame ones; the method was immunoSEQ multiplex PCR. The sample holds approximately 12,000 clones, 94% seen once. Sequenced material: PBMCs. All receptors derive from a man in his sixties or seventies with head and neck cancer.

This chain uses TRBV4-2 with TRBJ2-3; D ambiguous. Germline values: CDR1 LGHNA, CDR2 YNFKEQ. Trimming shortened V by 0 bases and J by 0 bases, and 7 bases separated the two germline ends. CDR3 length equals 15 residues. This CDR3 is CASSQDLHSTDTQYF. Here the CDR3 DNA reads TGTGCCAGCAGCCAAGATCTCCATAGCACAGATACGCAGTATTTT.

The rearrangement uses TRBV4-1 and TRBJ2-5; 13 bases are a match to TRBD2. Germline assignment: CDR1 MGHRA and CDR2 YSYEKL. The V gene end was trimmed by 2 bases and the J gene end by 5 bases; junction bases not matched to a gene: 11. This CDR3 has 18 residues. CDR3 coding DNA: TGCGCCAGCAGCCAAAACAGCGGACTAGCGGGGGCCTGGGAGACCCAGTACTTC. It encodes CASSQNSGLAGAWETQYF.

The V call is TRBV6-5, the J call TRBJ2-3, with D tentatively TRBD2 (6 bases). The germline gives CDR1 MNHEY, CDR2 SVGAGI. The V end was cut by 2 bases, the J end by 1 base, with 10 bases between. The CDR3 consists of 15 residues. CDR3: CASSYGAGRTDTQYF. Written as DNA, the CDR3 is TGTGCCAGCAGTTACGGGGCGGGACGCACAGATACGCAGTATTTT.

This chain links TRBV18 with TRBJ1-3, with TRBD1 identical over 10 bases. J lost 0 bases, V lost 5 bases, and 4 bases had no gene match. CDR3 length equals 16 residues. Germline V CDR1 and CDR2: KGHSH, LQKENI. The CDR3 DNA sequence: TGTGCCAGCTCAGCGGGACAGGGGATCTCTGGAAACACCATATATTTT. Its translation is CASSAGQGISGNTIYF.

CDR3 DNA sequence: TGTGCCAGCAGCTTGGCCGGGGCAGACGAGCAGTACTTC. Its translation: CASSLAGADEQYF. The chain has TRBV5-5 and TRBJ2-7; the D gene could be TRBD1 or TRBD2 (5 bases each). V lost 0 bases and J 5 bases, leaving 9 bases between the germline ends. The CDR3 loop spans 13 amino acids. Looked up from germline, CDR1 is SGHKS and CDR2 is YYEKEE (reference sequence).

V and J are TRBV27 and TRBJ2-7; D remains unclear. In germline, CDR1 is MNHEY, CDR2 SMNVEV (reference sequence). Deletions cut 5 bases from V and 3 bases from J, with 11 bases between. This CDR3 comprises 13 residues. The chain's CDR3 is CASSAGPDYEQYF. The CDR3 nucleotides read TGTGCCAGCAGTGCCGGGCCAGACTACGAGCAGTACTTC.

V usage is TRBV7-9 and J usage is TRBJ2-5, with D possibly being TRBD1 or TRBD2 (5 bases each). Germline V gene lookup returns CDR1 SEHNR and CDR2 FQNEAQ (reference sequence). The V gene lost 7 bases and the J gene lost 5 bases, with 17 bases spanning the gap. CDR3 length: 14 amino acids. In DNA, the CDR3 is TGTGCCAGCACATCACCGGGGACGGCGGAGACCCAGTACTTC. This codes for CASTSPGTAETQYF.

This sequence joins TRBV5-6 and TRBJ2-3; 8 bases are a match to TRBD2. With V trimmed by 4 bases and J by 4 bases, 5 bases remained unmatched. This CDR3 is 14 amino acids long. Germline loops: CDR1 SGHDT, CDR2 YYEEEE. The CDR3 spells CASSQIAGPDTQYF. CDR3 DNA sequence: TGTGCCAGCAGCCAAATAGCGGGGCCAGATACGCAGTATTTT.

The chain links TRBV15 to TRBJ2-1, with D maybe TRBD2 (7 bases). V lost 3 bases to trimming and J lost 8 bases, with 17 bases between them. The CDR3 contains 15 residues. Germline CDR1 LNHNV, CDR2 YYDKDF (reference sequence). The CDR3 bases are TGTGCCACCAGCAGCAGACAAGGGGGGGAGGATGAGCAGTTCTTC. It specifies CATSSRQGGEDEQFF.

This chain joins TRBV5-1 and TRBJ1-1; no reliable D call. Germline-derived CDR1 and CDR2 are SGHRS and YFSETQ. The CDR3 extends over 16 amino acids. The V gene lost 0 bases and the J gene lost 0 bases, with 12 bases spanning the gap. CDR3 protein: CASSLGYGVVNTEAFF. In nucleotides, the CDR3 is TGCGCCAGCAGCTTGGGATACGGGGTGGTGAACACTGAAGCTTTCTTT.

This clone was counted once. The chain is built from TRBV25-1 and TRBJ2-5; TRBD2 matches 8 bases. CDR3 length equals 15 residues. V was pared by 3 bases and J by 2 bases, with 5 bases of the junction left unmatched. Germline CDR1 MGHDK, CDR2 SYGVNS. The CDR3 nucleotides read TGTGCCAGCAGTGAGATTTTAGCGGGGCAAGAGACCCAGTACTTC. As protein: CASSEILAGQETQYF.

The chain couples TRBV29-1 to TRBJ2-1, with 7 bases that match TRBD1. Germline assignment: CDR1 SQVTM and CDR2 ANQGSEA. This CDR3 is 12 amino acids long. Germline trimming cut 7 bases from V and 2 bases from J; bases unmatched to any gene: 2. The DNA for the CDR3 is TGCAGCGCGGGACAGCCCTACAATGAGCAGTTCTTC. Translated: CSAGQPYNEQFF.

Here the CDR3 reads CASSAGTPSGANVLTF. DNA for the CDR3: TGTGCCAGCAGCGCCGGGACCCCGTCTGGGGCCAACGTCCTGACTTTC. The rearrangement links TRBV5-4 to TRBJ2-6; D tentatively fits TRBD1 or TRBD2 (5 bases each). Per germline, CDR1 SGHNT and CDR2 YYREEE (reference sequence). V was shortened by 4 bases and J by 1 base, with 12 bases between the two germline ends. This CDR3 is built from 16 residues.

The chain employs TRBV20-1 and TRBJ2-7, with D possibly TRBD2 on 5 matching bases. CDR3 size: 11 residues. Trimming cost V 6 bases and J 3 bases, with 9 bases left between them. Germline CDR1 DFQATT, CDR2 SNEGSKA (reference sequence). CDR3 residues: CSAPEGYEQYF. CDR3 bases: TGCAGTGCCCCTGAGGGCTACGAGCAGTACTTC.

This chain joins TRBV6-5 and TRBJ2-7, with TRBD2 matching over 13 bases. J lost 2 bases, V lost 6 bases, and 4 bases had no gene match. The CDR3 covers 15 residues. The germline V gene encodes CDR1 MNHEY and CDR2 SVGAGI. The CDR3 coding sequence is TGTGCCAGCAGAGCAGGACTAGCGGGGGCCTACGAGCAGTACTTC. As protein: CASRAGLAGAYEQYF.

This sequence joins TRBV6-5 and TRBJ1-2; 10 nucleotides line up with TRBD1. CDR1 MNHEY and CDR2 SVGAGI come from the germline V gene. There are 14 residues in the CDR3. V was pared by 2 bases and J by 8 bases, with 5 bases of the junction left unmatched. CDR3 region: CASSYRQGARGYTF. For the CDR3, the DNA is TGTGCCAGCAGTTACCGACAGGGGGCAAGAGGCTACACCTTC.

The V call is TRBV7-6, the J call TRBJ2-5; either TRBD1 or TRBD2 may fit D (5 bases each). Germline V gene sequence: CDR1 SGHVS, CDR2 FNYEAQ. The CDR3 loop spans 13 amino acids. The V end was cut by 5 bases, the J end by 1 base, with 8 bases between. The CDR3 here is CASSRGRQETQYF. The CDR3, as DNA: TGTGCCAGCAGCCGGGGCCGCCAAGAGACCCAGTACTTC.

The chain employs TRBV2 and TRBJ2-5; no firm D call. Trimming took off 6 bases at V and 2 bases at J, with 10 bases between the two ends. Germline lookup yields CDR1 SNHLY and CDR2 FYNNEI. The CDR3 has 13 amino acids. CDR3 nucleotides: TGTGCCAGCAGAAACACGGAACAAGAGACCCAGTACTTC. Its translation is CASRNTEQETQYF.

The chain has TRBV15 and TRBJ2-6; 7 bases line up with TRBD1. Per germline, CDR1 LNHNV and CDR2 YYDKDF (reference sequence). This CDR3 spans 18 amino acids. V was clipped by 3 bases and J by 2 bases; unmatched bases: 10. CDR3 residues: CATSSLNPGGAGANVLTF. The CDR3 DNA reads TGTGCCACCAGCAGTCTCAACCCAGGGGGAGCTGGGGCCAACGTCCTGACTTTC. The variable domain in full, completed from reference TRBV15 and TRBJ2-6, reads DAMVIQNPRYQVTQFGKPVTLSCSQTLNHNVMYWYQQKSSQAPKLLFHYYDKDFNNEADTPDNFQSRRPNTSFCFLDIRSPGLGDTAMYLCATSSLNPGGAGANVLTFGAGSRLTVL.

The chain joins TRBV7-2 to TRBJ1-1; D gene uncertain. Germline CDR1 is SGHTA and CDR2 is FQGNSA. V lost 5 bases, J lost 5 bases, and 12 bases lay in between. The CDR3 is 13 residues long. In nucleotides, the CDR3 is TGTGCCAGCAGCCCGATGGACGAAACTGAAGCTTTCTTT. Protein sequence: CASSPMDETEAFF.

The gene calls are TRBV7-3 and TRBJ2-7, with a weak D call TRBD1 (6 bases). CDR1 and CDR2 (germline): SGHTA, FQGTGA. The CDR3 contains 13 residues. V was clipped by 5 bases and J by 4 bases, with 12 bases between them. CDR3 amino acids: CASSLDRQYEQYF. The CDR3 nucleotides read TGTGCCAGCAGCCTTGACAGGCAGTACGAGCAGTACTTC.

The rearrangement joins TRBV9 to TRBJ1-3, with a tentative D call TRBD1 (6 bases). Looked up from germline, CDR1 is SGDLS and CDR2 is YYNGEE. Trimming cost V 7 bases and J 0 bases, with 11 bases left between them. The CDR3 runs 14 residues. As DNA, the CDR3 is TGTGCCAGCGAAGGACAGCTCTCTGGAAACACCATATATTTT. Translation: CASEGQLSGNTIYF.

This chain uses TRBV19 with TRBJ1-1; D remains unclear. Trimming took off 5 bases at V and 8 bases at J, with 15 bases between the two ends. CDR1 is LNHDA, CDR2 SQIVND, per germline (reference sequence). There are 13 residues in the CDR3. CDR3 amino acids: CASSPQTGGEAFF. DNA of the CDR3: TGTGCCAGTAGTCCCCAGACTGGTGGAGAAGCTTTCTTT.

V and J are TRBV7-8 and TRBJ2-7; the D gene is possibly TRBD1 (7 bases). Germline CDR1 SGHVS, CDR2 FQNEAQ. CDR3 size: 15 residues. Trimming cost V 1 base and J 3 bases, with 13 bases left between them. CDR3 region: CASSLGGQDYYEQYF. The CDR3 DNA reads as TGTGCCAGCAGCTTAGGAGGACAGGACTACTACGAGCAGTACTTC. Full variable domain (outside the CDR3, taken from reference TRBV7-8 and TRBJ2-7): GAGVSQSPRYKVAKRGQDVALRCDPISGHVSLFWYQQALGQGPEFLTYFQNEAQLDKSGLPSDRFFAERPEGSVSTLKIQRTQQEDSAVYLCASSLGGQDYYEQYFGPGTRLTVT.

This clone is a singleton in its sample. The genes are TRBV27 and TRBJ2-3; D is uncertain. V lost 8 bases, J lost 2 bases, and 11 bases lay in between. This CDR3 contains 13 residues. Germline-derived CDR1 and CDR2 are MNHEY and SMNVEV (reference sequence). CDR3 sequence (DNA): TGTGCCAGCGGACCATGGAACACAGATACGCAGTATTTT. This sequence encodes CASGPWNTDTQYF.